The table lists the clone carrying this T cell receptor beta chain with many counts. Its target is unknown. TCRdb used MiXCR to reprocess the 5' RACE reads, holding one entry per CDR3 protein. In the table there are 200,000 to 300,000 distinct CDR3 sequences, approximately 7.9% of which are singletons. The CDR3 sequence is 14 residues long. V lost 5 bases and J 8 bases, leaving 18 bases between the germline ends. Germline CDR1 is SEHNR and CDR2 is FQNEAQ (reference sequence). This specimen belongs to a study of identical twins. Study outcomes and limitations: There is a chance that invariant MAIT and iNKT cells partially muddied zero-insertion analyses.

These sequences were also reported in another study, on yellow fever vaccine responses in identical twins.

The source of this sequence is a woman under 30 in good health. The V call is TRBV7-9, the J call TRBJ1-1; no clear D gene. What was sequenced was CD8+ T cells sorted from blood. CDR3 bases: TGTGCCAGCAGCCCCGTTATTGAGTACTTGGAAGCTTTCTTT. This encodes CASSPVIEYLEAFF.